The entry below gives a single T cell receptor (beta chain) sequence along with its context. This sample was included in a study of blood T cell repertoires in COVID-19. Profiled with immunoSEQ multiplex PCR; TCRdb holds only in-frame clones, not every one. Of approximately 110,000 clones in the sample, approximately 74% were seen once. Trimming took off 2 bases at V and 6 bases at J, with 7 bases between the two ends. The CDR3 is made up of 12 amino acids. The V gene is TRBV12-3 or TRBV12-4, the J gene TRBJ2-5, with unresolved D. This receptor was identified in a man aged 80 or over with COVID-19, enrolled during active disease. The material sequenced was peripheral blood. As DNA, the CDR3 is TGTGCCAGCAGTTTAATTCAGAAGACCCAGTACTTC. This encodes CASSLIQKTQYF.